The entry below describes one T cell receptor beta chain. Its antigen is as yet unknown. Template for every sorted-subset replicate PCR totaled approximately 200 ng DNA, 25,000 to 30,000 T cell genomes. This table comes from immunoSEQ multiplex PCR, and its TCRdb copy is limited to in-frame clones, with some not included. The sample lists over 850,000 clones; about four fifths were seen once. These data belong to a study of shared clonotypes between healthy human individuals. General study findings and limits: There were few donors, and this limited the genetic and exposure-history diversity represented. Unshared clonotypes carried lower generation probabilities than those common to all four donors.

This CDR3 region has 14 residues. The V segment lost 4 bases and the J segment 6 bases; nucleotides outside the gene matches: 5. Germline CDR1 reads LGHNA; CDR2 reads YSLEER. Recent acute infections and vaccinations were absent in the healthy HIV-negative adult donors. The chain is built from TRBV4-3 and TRBJ2-1, with 8 bases aligning to TRBD1. The sample comprised memory CD4+ T cells from PBMCs. The subset was: CD45RA-negative fraction. This clonotype was sampled from a man between 18 and 29 years old in good health. Some clones in this sample may be carry-over from other donors' samples. This chain's CDR3 is CASSPRQGRNEQFF. The CDR3 nucleotides are TGCGCCAGCAGCCCACGACAGGGGCGCAATGAGCAGTTCTTC.